Below are 28 T cell receptor beta chains sequenced from a single sample in a study of T cell responses to AZD1222 COVID-19 vaccine. The table came from immunoSEQ multiplex PCR; TCRdb's copy has only in-frame clones and leaves some out. The sample records 95,000 to 150,000 clones, 75% to 95% being singletons. Sequenced here: peripheral blood, sampled 28 days after the second dose of the MenACWY control vaccine. These receptors were obtained from an adult who received the MenACWY meningococcal vaccine as a control.

This clone has a handful of counts. J is TRBJ2-5 and V is TRBV28; TRBD1 agrees at 8 bases. J gave up 7 bases and V 2 bases, and 9 bases lay outside the gene matches. The CDR3 runs to 15 residues. Germline V gene data show CDR1 as MDHEN and CDR2 as SYDVKM. CDR3 in DNA: TGTGCCAGCAGTTTAGTGGTCAGGGGGCGCTTGACCCAGTACTTC. Amino acids: CASSLVVRGRLTQYF.

The V gene is TRBV12-3 or TRBV12-4, the J gene TRBJ2-7; D unclear. The CDR3 is 12 amino acids. Trimming cost V 6 bases and J 7 bases, with 13 bases left between them. The CDR3: CASSPGTREQYV. The CDR3 nucleotides read TGTGCCAGCAGCCCAGGAACGAGGGAGCAGTACGTC.

For the CDR3, the DNA is TGTGCCAGCAGTCGGCGGCGGGAGGCGCTTGGCGAGCAGTACTTC. Its protein is CASSRRREALGEQYF. This chain connects TRBV27 to TRBJ2-7, with 8 bases matching TRBD2. CDR1 is MNHEY and CDR2 is SMNVEV in the germline V gene (reference sequence). Trimming at V came to 5 bases and at J to 6 bases, leaving 12 bases not matched to a gene. The CDR3 loop spans 15 amino acids.

The rearrangement joins TRBV11-1 to TRBJ1-1; 7 positions match TRBD1. In germline, CDR1 is SGHAT, CDR2 FQDESV (reference sequence). Trimming removed 5 bases from V and 7 bases from J; junction bases left unmatched: 7. This CDR3 contains 13 residues. CDR3 region: CASSIQGRGEAFF. DNA for the CDR3: TGTGCCAGCAGCATACAGGGGAGGGGTGAAGCTTTCTTT.

The rearrangement links TRBV6-5 to TRBJ1-4; maybe TRBD1 (6 bases). This CDR3 region has 14 residues. Germline V CDR1 and CDR2: MNHEY, SVGAGI. With 6 bases removed from V and 7 bases from J, the gap between germline ends came to 15 bases. This CDR3 reads CASRRRGEGEKLFF. The DNA of the CDR3 is TGTGCCAGCAGGAGGAGGGGGGAAGGTGAAAAACTGTTTTTT.

The chain recombines TRBV7-8 with TRBJ1-5, with 9 bases identical to TRBD1. The CDR3 contains 17 residues. The J segment lost 0 bases and the V segment lost 7 bases, leaving 10 bases of the junction unmatched. Germline V CDR1 and CDR2: SGHVS, FQNEAQ. CDR3 DNA: TGTGCCAGCAACTTCCTCCCGGGACAGGGTAGCAATCAGCCCCAGCATTTT. Encoded protein: CASNFLPGQGSNQPQHF.

The chain carries TRBV6-4 and TRBJ2-3; 9 nucleotides line up with TRBD2. Germline V gene lookup returns CDR1 MRHNA and CDR2 SNTAGT. J lost 4 bases, V lost 6 bases, and 8 bases had no gene match. The CDR3 contains 15 residues. Here the CDR3 reads CASSSGLAEPDTQYF. In DNA form, the CDR3 reads TGTGCCAGCAGCTCGGGACTAGCTGAGCCAGATACGCAGTATTTT.

The rearrangement uses TRBV14 and TRBJ1-1, with a tentative D call TRBD1 (5 bases). With 4 bases removed from V and 5 bases from J, the gap between germline ends came to 17 bases. The CDR3 consists of 15 residues. Germline V CDR1 and CDR2: SGHDN, FVKESK. This CDR3 reads CASSPEVSGGTEAFF. CDR3 nucleotides: TGTGCCAGCAGCCCGGAAGTTTCGGGGGGGACTGAAGCTTTCTTT.

This clone was counted a few times. This chain links TRBV6-1 with TRBJ2-7; D possibly corresponds to TRBD2 (7 bases). Per the germline V gene, CDR1 is MNHNS and CDR2 is SASEGT. Trimming shortened V by 1 base and J by 3 bases, and 10 bases separated the two germline ends. This CDR3 is built from 14 residues. The CDR3 loop reads CASSEGRGGYEQYV. The CDR3 DNA reads as TGTGCCAGCAGTGAAGGTAGGGGGGGCTACGAGCAGTACGTC.

V gene TRBV11-3 combines with J gene TRBJ2-2; 13 bases agree with TRBD2. CDR1 and CDR2 from the germline V gene are SGHNT and YENEEA. This CDR3 spans 15 amino acids. The V and J ends lost 4 bases and 7 bases, in that order; junction bases with no gene match: 3. The CDR3 DNA is TGTGCCAGCAGCTCGGGACTAGCGGGGTTCGGGGAGCTGTTTTTT. This encodes CASSSGLAGFGELFF.

V usage is TRBV18 and J usage is TRBJ2-3; 13 bases map to TRBD2. This CDR3 comprises 17 residues. Looked up from germline, CDR1 is KGHSH and CDR2 is LQKENI. V lost 3 bases and J lost 3; bases outside the gene matches: 6. The CDR3 reads CASSPVRTSGGTDTQYF. DNA of the CDR3: TGTGCCAGCTCACCCGTTAGGACTAGCGGGGGAACAGATACGCAGTATTTT.

The rearrangement links TRBV12-3 or TRBV12-4 to TRBJ1-2; TRBD1 might be the D (5 bases). This CDR3 contains 13 residues. The V end lost 6 bases, the J end lost 2 bases, and 10 bases lay between the germline ends. The CDR3 loop is CASSLTANYGYTF. CDR3 sequence (DNA): TGTGCCAGCAGCCTGACAGCAAACTATGGCTACACCTTC.

This CDR3 reads CASSSSTDTQYF. The CDR3 nucleotides are TGTGCCAGCAGTTCTAGCACAGATACGCAGTATTTT. J is TRBJ2-3 and V is TRBV12-3 or TRBV12-4, with D unclear. V lost 4 bases, J lost 0 bases, and 2 bases lay in between. The CDR3 length is 12 residues.

The rearrangement joins TRBV28 to TRBJ1-6; TRBD1 agrees at 9 bases. V trimming: 6 bases; J trimming: 9 bases; junction bases outside the gene matches: 9. The length of the CDR3 is 15 residues. In germline, CDR1 is MDHEN, CDR2 SYDVKM. CDR3 DNA: TGTGCCAGCAGCCTCGGAGGACAGGGGATTTCACCCCTCCACTTT. This encodes CASSLGGQGISPLHF.

This clone was picked up one time. This chain uses TRBV5-8 with TRBJ1-5; possibly TRBD1 for D (5 bases). The CDR3 contains 18 residues. V was trimmed by 4 bases and J by 0 bases, leaving 20 bases between them. Germline-derived CDR1 and CDR2 are SGHTS and YDEGEE. The DNA for the CDR3 is TGTGCCAGCAGCGGGGAGTTCACAGGATTTTATAGCAATCAGCCCCAGCATTTT. It is translated as CASSGEFTGFYSNQPQHF.

The chain is built from TRBV12-3 or TRBV12-4 and TRBJ1-1; D is ambiguous. The V gene lost 5 bases and the J gene lost 11 bases, with 15 bases spanning the gap. This CDR3 has 12 residues. CDR3 amino acids: CASSPGGPRAFF. The CDR3 DNA is TGTGCCAGCAGTCCCGGCGGGCCGAGGGCTTTCTTT.

V gene TRBV3-1 (or the pseudogene TRBV3-2) combines with J gene TRBJ2-4; 8 nucleotides line up with TRBD2. The trim removed 7 bases at V and 16 bases at J, leaving 12 bases unmatched. This CDR3 spans 12 amino acids. The germline gives CDR1 LGHDT, CDR2 YNNKEL (reference sequence). The CDR3 protein is CASKAPDGRVYF. CDR3 DNA sequence: TGTGCCAGCAAAGCACCTGACGGGAGGGTATACTTC.

This sequence joins TRBV15 and TRBJ2-1, with D possibly matching TRBD2 (5 bases). V lost 3 bases and J lost 0, with 18 bases in between. CDR3 size: 18 residues. Germline-derived CDR1 and CDR2 are LNHNV and YYDKDF (reference sequence). CDR3 in DNA: TGTGCCACCAGCAGTGATGGAGGTGGCCTCAGCTCCTACAATGAGCAGTTCTTC. Amino acid sequence: CATSSDGGGLSSYNEQFF.

V is TRBV2 and J is TRBJ2-1; maybe TRBD2 (6 bases). V was shortened by 6 bases and J by 0 bases, with 15 bases between the two germline ends. In germline, CDR1 is SNHLY, CDR2 FYNNEI. This CDR3 has 16 residues. DNA of the CDR3: TGTGCCAGCAGGGGACTGTTCTCAAGCTCCTACAATGAGCAGTTCTTC. This gives the protein CASRGLFSSSYNEQFF. Complete variable domain (other parts from reference TRBV2 and TRBJ2-1): EPEVTQTPSHQVTQMGQEVILRCVPISNHLYFYWYRQILGQKVEFLVSFYNNEISEKSEIFDDQFSVERPDGSNFTLKIRSTKLEDSAMYFCASRGLFSSSYNEQFFGPGTRLTVL.

The chain recombines TRBV5-6 with TRBJ2-3; TRBD1 agrees at 8 bases. The germline V gene has CDR1 SGHDT and CDR2 YYEEEE. This CDR3 region has 14 residues. J was trimmed by 1 base and V by 3 bases; bases with no gene match: 1. CDR3 bases: TGTGCCAGCAGCTCGGGACAGGGCACAGATACGCAGTATTTT. It specifies CASSSGQGTDTQYF.

The rearrangement joins TRBV18 to TRBJ1-2; a weak D match, TRBD1 (6 bases). Germline lookup yields CDR1 KGHSH and CDR2 LQKENI. Trimming took 2 bases from V and 2 from J, leaving 12 bases between them. This CDR3 spans 15 amino acids. The CDR3 nucleotides are TGTGCCAGCTCACCAAGACAGGCTAACAACTATGGCTACACCTTC. It codes for CASSPRQANNYGYTF.

V is TRBV10-3 and J is TRBJ2-7; D is possibly TRBD1 (5 bases). CDR3 length equals 16 residues. From germline, CDR1 is ENHRY and CDR2 SYGVKD. The V and J ends lost 2 bases and 1 base respectively, with 15 bases between them. CDR3 residues: CAISEGAIWGSYEQYF. The CDR3 DNA follows: TGTGCCATCAGTGAGGGGGCGATTTGGGGTTCCTACGAGCAGTACTTC.

This clone appeared once. This chain connects TRBV28 to TRBJ1-2; D is uncertain. Germline CDR1 reads MDHEN; CDR2 reads SYDVKM. The CDR3 extends over 15 amino acids. With 5 bases removed from V and 3 bases from J, the gap between germline ends came to 16 bases. The CDR3: CASSAPPGLDYGYTF. The CDR3 DNA reads as TGTGCCAGCAGTGCGCCCCCGGGTCTAGACTATGGCTACACCTTC.

The chain combines TRBV3-1 (or the pseudogene TRBV3-2) with TRBJ2-2; no reliable D call. Germline CDR1 and CDR2: LGHDT and YNNKEL (reference sequence). This CDR3 spans 14 amino acids. The V gene lost 1 base and the J gene lost 5 bases, with 8 bases spanning the gap. CDR3 DNA sequence: TGTGCCAGCAGCCAAGGGGAAGGGACCGGGGAGCTGTTTTTT. Its protein product is CASSQGEGTGELFF.

The chain is built from TRBV4-3 and TRBJ2-5; TRBD1 or TRBD2 may be the D gene (5 bases each). The CDR3 consists of 13 residues. Germline loops: CDR1 LGHNA, CDR2 YSLEER. Trimming took off 0 bases at V and 5 bases at J, with 7 bases between the two ends. CDR3 sequence: CASSQDRGETQYF. The CDR3 bases are TGCGCCAGCAGCCAAGATCGGGGCGAGACCCAGTACTTC.

The chain uses TRBV28 and TRBJ2-2, with TRBD2 matching 11 bases. V lost 11 bases, J lost 4 bases, and 3 bases stayed unmatched. CDR3 size: 13 residues. Germline CDR1 reads MDHEN; CDR2 reads SYDVKM. The CDR3 coding sequence is TGTGCCGGACTAGCGGGCCCCACCGGGGAGCTGTTTTTT. It yields the protein CAGLAGPTGELFF.

J is TRBJ1-2 and V is TRBV28, with D perhaps matching TRBD1 (6 bases). Trimming pared 4 bases from V and 1 base from J, leaving 19 bases between. This CDR3 comprises 17 residues. Germline V gene data show CDR1 as MDHEN and CDR2 as SYDVKM. CDR3 in DNA: TGTGCCAGCAGTTCACAGGGATCGGCAGGGATTAACTATGGCTACACCTTC. Translation: CASSSQGSAGINYGYTF.

The V call is TRBV5-1, the J call TRBJ1-6, with D possibly TRBD1 on 5 matching bases. V dropped 6 bases and J dropped 7 bases, with 14 bases sitting between them. The CDR3 runs 14 residues. Germline CDR1 is SGHRS and CDR2 is YFSETQ. The CDR3 sequence is CASTGGGPNSPLHF. DNA for the CDR3: TGCGCCAGCACCGGTGGGGGTCCCAATTCACCCCTCCACTTT.